The entry below describes one T cell receptor beta chain. The germline V gene has CDR1 LNHDA and CDR2 SQIVND (reference sequence). CDR3 length equals 17 residues. V was trimmed by 3 bases and J by 4 bases, leaving 19 bases between them. This sample is drawn from a study of blood T cell repertoires in COVID-19. As for the study in general: Sites across the United States, Italy and Spain contributed samples from acute and convalescent COVID-19.

Measured with immunoSEQ multiplex PCR; TCRdb has only the in-frame clones, and not every one. The sample includes over 150,000 clones, about nine tenths of them seen just once. This chain links TRBV19 with TRBJ2-1, with D maybe TRBD1 (5 bases). The clonotype was recovered from a man aged 18 to 35 with acute or convalescent COVID-19. The sample comprised peripheral blood. The CDR3 loop is CASSMVGVRADYNEQFF. Here the CDR3 DNA reads TGTGCCAGTAGTATGGTAGGGGTCCGGGCCGATTACAATGAGCAGTTCTTC.